This section outlines one T cell receptor beta chain sequence together with its context. The antigen is not known. This record belongs to a study of identifying expanded T cells in peripheral blood. Study-level points and caveats: Across healthy donors, higher total template counts meant significantly greater approximately two-week count variance. Technical replicates showed about 1.1 changed clones; around 2 weeks around 15; four weeks 19.

Germline CDR1 and CDR2: ENHRY and SYGVKD. After removal of 2 bases from V and 5 bases from J, the junction contained 7 bases not matched to a gene. The CDR3 consists of 15 residues. The repertoire was sequenced with immunoSEQ multiplex PCR; TCRdb's copy has only in-frame clones and lacks some. The sample holds over 75,000 clones, about 91% seen once. Healthy donors had no documented immune events, such as infections, while sampled. This chain uses TRBV10-3 with TRBJ2-5; TRBD2 matches at 8 bases. The receptor was isolated from a person between 18 and 69 years old in good health. The sample taken for sequencing was blood. The CDR3 sequence: CAISEPREGSETQYF. The CDR3 DNA is TGTGCCATCAGTGAGCCCCGGGAGGGATCGGAGACCCAGTACTTC.